Listed below are T cell receptor beta chains from one sample, sequenced in a study of identical twins. One entry per CDR3 protein results from TCRdb running MiXCR on the 5' RACE reads. The sample has about 340,000 distinct CDR3 sequences, 9% to 10% seen once. The sequenced material came from naive T cells sorted from blood. The origin of the receptors is a woman aged 50 to 60 in good health. CDR3s include the opening cysteine and the closing phenylalanine or tryptophan. The D gene is left open where the match is weak. Size values are once, few and many counts, or a class for expanded clones, and some rows have none.

v_call,clone_size,j_call,d_call,cdr3_aa,cdr3_nt
TRBV29-1,few,TRBJ2-7,TRBD1,CSVRTGASGEQYF,TGCAGCGTTCGGACAGGGGCGTCGGGCGAGCAGTACTTC
TRBV7-8,few,TRBJ1-1,.,CASSLDGAATEAFF,TGTGCCAGCAGCTTAGACGGGGCGGCCACTGAAGCTTTCTTT
TRBV7-2,few,TRBJ1-1,.,CASSLWVGRGMNTEAFF,TGTGCCAGCAGCTTATGGGTGGGGAGGGGCATGAACACTGAAGCTTTCTTT
TRBV25-1,many,TRBJ2-1,TRBD2,CATGTSAYNEQFF,TGTGCCACCGGGACTAGCGCCTACAATGAGCAGTTCTTC
TRBV29-1,.,TRBJ2-5,.,CSVELETQYF,TGCAGCGTGGAACTAGAGACCCAGTACTTC
TRBV20-1,many,TRBJ2-3,.,CSARVGSTSTDTQYF,TGCAGTGCTAGAGTGGGCTCGACTAGCACAGATACGCAGTATTTT
TRBV28,many,TRBJ1-5,.,CASSSSISNQPQHF,TGTGCCAGCAGTAGTTCAATTAGCAATCAGCCCCAGCATTTT
TRBV29-1,.,TRBJ2-7,TRBD1,CSVQGQGYEQYF,TGCAGCGTCCAGGGACAGGGCTACGAGCAGTACTTC
TRBV29-1,many,TRBJ2-3,.,CSGGAFTDTQYF,TGCAGCGGAGGGGCTTTCACAGATACGCAGTATTTT
TRBV14,many,TRBJ1-3,.,CASSQDLVDTIYF,TGTGCCAGCAGCCAGGATCTGGTCGACACCATATATTTT
TRBV6-1,.,TRBJ2-7,.,CASMGISLYEQYF,TGTGCCAGCATGGGTATCTCCTTGTACGAGCAGTACTTC
TRBV7-8,.,TRBJ1-2,.,CASSPSRRDDYGYTF,TGTGCCAGCAGCCCCTCCCGTCGGGATGACTATGGCTACACCTTC
TRBV5-5,.,TRBJ2-1,.,CASSLLGSEQFF,TGTGCCAGCAGCTTGCTCGGAAGTGAGCAGTTCTTC
TRBV20-1,.,TRBJ1-5,.,CSARENNQPQHF,TGCAGTGCTAGAGAGAACAATCAGCCCCAGCATTTT
TRBV6-5,few,TRBJ2-1,.,CASSPEALSYNEQFF,TGTGCCAGCAGTCCCGAGGCCCTCTCCTACAATGAGCAGTTCTTC
TRBV5-1,.,TRBJ2-1,TRBD2,CASSPPVSGRADEQFF,TGCGCCAGCAGCCCCCCGGTTAGCGGGAGGGCCGATGAGCAGTTCTTC
TRBV21-1,few,TRBJ1-3,.,CASSKFELSGNTIYF,TGTGCCAGCAGCAAATTCGAACTCTCTGGAAACACCATATATTTT
TRBV2,.,TRBJ2-1,TRBD2,CASSYSGGLDNEQFF,TGTGCCAGCAGTTATAGCGGGGGTCTCGACAATGAGCAGTTCTTC
TRBV5-1,.,TRBJ2-1,TRBD2,CASSREGWGSYNEQFF,TGCGCCAGCAGCAGGGAGGGTTGGGGCTCCTACAATGAGCAGTTCTTC
TRBV20-1,many,TRBJ2-2,TRBD2,CSALTGTSGVGNTGELFF,TGCAGTGCCCTGACCGGGACTAGCGGAGTAGGGAACACCGGGGAGCTGTTTTTT
TRBV29-1,many,TRBJ2-6,.,CSVDRGANVLTF,TGCAGCGTTGACAGGGGAGCCAACGTCCTGACTTTC
TRBV5-1,few,TRBJ2-4,TRBD1,CASSPDRGISAKNIQYF,TGCGCCAGCAGCCCGGACAGGGGTATTTCGGCCAAAAACATTCAGTACTTC
TRBV11-2,many,TRBJ2-4,.,CASSLNLIQYF,TGTGCCAGCAGTCTGAACCTAATTCAGTACTTC
TRBV4-1,.,TRBJ2-1,.,CASSQPRQEIYNEQFF,TGCGCCAGCAGCCAGCCCCGACAGGAGATATACAATGAGCAGTTCTTC
TRBV5-1,many,TRBJ2-3,TRBD2,CASRDLAGGPVDTQYF,TGCGCCAGCCGCGATTTAGCGGGAGGGCCAGTAGATACGCAGTATTTT
TRBV4-1,few,TRBJ2-7,.,CASSQEVGSYEQYF,TGCGCCAGCAGCCAAGAGGTCGGGTCCTACGAGCAGTACTTC
TRBV5-1,few,TRBJ2-7,.,CASSSHDGYEQYF,TGCGCCAGCAGCTCCCATGACGGCTACGAGCAGTACTTC
TRBV6-4,.,TRBJ2-1,TRBD1,CASSVGQGALNDQFF,TGTGCCAGCAGTGTTGGACAGGGGGCCCTCAATGACCAGTTCTTC
TRBV7-9,.,TRBJ1-1,.,CASSLLWVFF,TGTGCCAGCAGCTTACTGTGGGTTTTCTTT
TRBV11-1,few,TRBJ1-2,.,CASSPTDSYGYTF,TGTGCCAGCAGCCCTACGGACAGCTATGGCTACACCTTC
TRBV3-1,many,TRBJ2-3,.,CASSRTDREGTDTQYF,TGTGCCAGCAGCCGGACGGACAGGGAGGGGACAGATACGCAGTATTTT
TRBV27,.,TRBJ2-1,.,CASISLIGSSYNEQFF,TGTGCCAGCATCTCTCTCATCGGAAGCTCCTACAATGAGCAGTTCTTC
TRBV4-1,.,TRBJ2-7,TRBD2,CASSPSKTSGDYEQYF,TGCGCCAGCAGCCCATCCAAAACAAGCGGGGATTACGAGCAGTACTTC
TRBV10-3,many,TRBJ2-3,TRBD1,CAISESGQGGTDTQYF,TGTGCCATCAGTGAGTCGGGACAGGGAGGCACAGATACGCAGTATTTT
TRBV20-1,few,TRBJ2-7,.,CSAIGPVGEQYF,TGCAGTGCAATCGGACCCGTGGGCGAGCAGTACTTC
TRBV18,.,TRBJ2-3,TRBD2,CASSPKVTSGKSTDTQYF,TGTGCCAGCTCACCAAAGGTGACTAGCGGGAAGAGCACAGATACGCAGTATTTT
TRBV7-9,.,TRBJ2-3,.,CASSSPEGIDTQYF,TGTGCCAGCAGCTCACCCGAGGGGATAGATACGCAGTATTTT
TRBV5-1,.,TRBJ2-5,TRBD2,CASSLRPLAGGAQETQYF,TGCGCCAGCAGCTTGAGGCCACTAGCGGGAGGGGCCCAAGAGACCCAGTACTTC
TRBV12-3/TRBV12-4,.,TRBJ1-5,TRBD1,CASSFNRGGNQPQHF,TGTGCCAGCAGTTTTAACAGGGGGGGCAATCAGCCCCAGCATTTT
TRBV5-1,few,TRBJ2-7,.,CASTREGGREQYF,TGCGCCAGCACCCGAGAGGGGGGCCGCGAGCAGTACTTC
TRBV7-6,.,TRBJ2-1,.,CASSFSTGHLDEQFF,TGTGCCAGCAGCTTTTCCACGGGACATCTCGATGAGCAGTTCTTC